Listed here are 25 T cell receptor beta chains from one sample, sequenced in a study of regulatory T cells in long-lasting Graves disease. Time point defined: persistent/refractory GD, antithyroid drugs over 5 years with positive TRAb. The TCR library was prepared using RNA isolated from PBMCs. Construction of the TCR beta libraries employed iRepertoire HTBI primers in conjunction with Arm-PCR of CDR3 regions. MiXCR, run by TCRdb on the multiplex PCR reads, gives a single entry per CDR3 protein. The top ten hold less than 25% of the sample, which has roughly 400,000 distinct CDR3 sequences, around 21% seen once. The sample here was peripheral blood mononuclear cells (PBMCs), taken when the disease was refractory, from a patient treated with antithyroid drugs. The receptors were sampled from a female donor with Graves disease.

As concerns this clonotype: A read error is possible here, since a much larger clone lies one base away. V is TRBV6-2 or TRBV6-3 and J is TRBJ1-2, with no clear D. CDR3 length: 12 amino acids. Trimming removed 7 bases from V and 12 bases from J, with 18 bases in between. Germline CDR1 is MNHEY and CDR2 is SVGEGT. The CDR3 loop is CASNFGREGHTF. The CDR3 coding sequence is TGTGCCAGCAACTTCGGGAGGGAAGGCCACACCTTC.

This clonotype was recorded at least ten times. This chain uses TRBV11-2 with TRBJ2-7; 7 positions match TRBD1. The V and J ends lost 5 bases and 3 bases, in that order; junction bases with no gene match: 7. This CDR3 comprises 14 residues. The germline CDR1 and CDR2 sequences are SGHAT and FQNNGV. CDR3 loop: CASSADRVDYEQYF. CDR3 nucleotide sequence: TGTGCCAGCAGCGCCGACAGGGTTGACTACGAGCAGTACTTC.

This clonotype was seen a few times. A junction end diverges from the germline sequence, so it may reflect a read error. The chain carries TRBV27 and TRBJ2-7; perhaps TRBD2 as D (6 bases). The CDR3 consists of 15 residues. CDR1 MNHEY and CDR2 SMNVEV come from the germline V gene (reference sequence). The CDR3 spells CACSLGAGFLYEQYF. As DNA, the CDR3 is TGTGCCTGCAGTTTAGGTGCGGGGTTTCTGTACGAGCAGTACTTC.

A remark on this clonotype: The junction departs from germline at one end; a sequencing error may be responsible. V gene TRBV20-1 combines with J gene TRBJ2-7; D not certain. CDR1 and CDR2 from the germline V gene are DFQATT and SNEGSKA (reference sequence). The length of the CDR3 is 12 residues. In DNA form, the CDR3 reads TGCGGTGCTAGTGCTACCGGCTACGAGCAGTACTTC. Its translation: CGASATGYEQYF.

This clonotype was picked up many times. The rearrangement links TRBV6-1 to TRBJ1-2; 9 positions agree with TRBD1. J gave up 4 bases and V 7 bases, and 13 bases lay outside the gene matches. Looked up from germline, CDR1 is MNHNS and CDR2 is SASEGT. The CDR3 sequence is 16 residues long. This chain's CDR3 is CASKVGQGPSRYGYTF. DNA for the CDR3: TGTGCCAGCAAGGTGGGACAGGGCCCTTCTCGCTATGGCTACACCTTC.

V usage is TRBV7-2 and J usage is TRBJ2-5, with a tentative D call TRBD1 (5 bases). This CDR3 comprises 20 residues. Trimming took off 6 bases at V and 3 bases at J, with 32 bases between the two ends. Germline values: CDR1 SGHTA, CDR2 FQGNSA. The CDR3 is CASRQRNRMAGWGKKETQYF. CDR3 nucleotide sequence: TGTGCCAGCAGACAACGGAACCGGATGGCAGGGTGGGGTAAAAAAGAGACCCAGTACTTC.

There are many counts of this clonotype. The J gene is TRBJ2-7, the V gene TRBV7-8; D perhaps matches TRBD1 (6 bases). The CDR3 sequence is 16 residues long. Trimming pared 1 base from V and 2 bases from J, leaving 15 bases between. Germline CDR1 and CDR2: SGHVS and FQNEAQ. The CDR3 DNA sequence: TGTGCCAGCAGCTTAGGAGTACAGGGACCTCCCTACGAGCAGTACTTC. It is translated as CASSLGVQGPPYEQYF.

The rearrangement uses TRBV7-8 and TRBJ2-1; 9 bases fit TRBD2. There are 14 residues in the CDR3. The V and J ends lost 5 bases and 8 bases, in that order; junction bases with no gene match: 7. Germline CDR1 and CDR2: SGHVS and FQNEAQ. CDR3 protein: CASSNLAGVYEQFF. In nucleotides, the CDR3 is TGTGCCAGCAGCAACTTAGCGGGAGTCTATGAGCAGTTCTTC.

The rearrangement links TRBV5-4 to TRBJ1-1; D might be TRBD1 (6 bases). The CDR3 runs 15 residues. Germline CDR1 SGHNT, CDR2 YYREEE (reference sequence). The ends were cut back, 2 bases at V and 6 bases at J, with 17 bases in the middle. CDR3 nucleotide sequence: TGTGCCAGCAGCTTACCGACAGGTTATACGGCTGAAGCTTTCTTT. Its protein is CASSLPTGYTAEAFF.

This clonotype turned up a few times. This chain's CDR3 is CASSLAGLATDEQFF. The CDR3 DNA reads as TGTGCCAGCAGCTTAGCGGGACTAGCGACCGATGAGCAGTTCTTC. The V gene is TRBV13, the J gene TRBJ2-1, with 10 bases lining up with TRBD2. This CDR3 spans 15 amino acids. Per germline, CDR1 PRHDT and CDR2 FYEKMQ (reference sequence). Trimming removed 1 base from V and 8 bases from J; junction bases left unmatched: 5. Complete variable domain (other parts from reference TRBV13 and TRBJ2-1): AAGVIQSPRHLIKEKRETATLKCYPIPRHDTVYWYQQGPGQDPQFLISFYEKMQSDKGSIPDRFSAQQFSDYHSELNMSSLELGDSALYFCASSLAGLATDEQFFGPGTRLTVL.

This clonotype was seen a few times. This chain uses TRBV19 with TRBJ1-1; 7 nucleotides match TRBD1. The trim removed 7 bases at V and 1 base at J, leaving 9 bases unmatched. Germline V CDR1 and CDR2: LNHDA, SQIVND (reference sequence). The CDR3 has 15 residues. The CDR3, as DNA: TGTGCCAGTAAGGGGGGAACAGGGGCGAACACTGAAGCTTTCTTT. This gives the protein CASKGGTGANTEAFF.

The chain uses TRBV6-1 and TRBJ2-6; D not certain. The V end lost 7 bases, the J end lost 2 bases, and 12 bases lay between the germline ends. There are 15 residues in the CDR3. Germline CDR1 MNHNS, CDR2 SASEGT. The CDR3 protein is CASMQKVPGANVLTF. In DNA form, the CDR3 reads TGTGCCAGCATGCAGAAGGTTCCTGGGGCCAACGTCCTGACTTTC.

The chain carries TRBV5-4 and TRBJ2-1, with TRBD2 matching over 10 bases. The junction had 17 bases not matched to a gene; V was cut back by 6 bases and J by 8 bases. The CDR3 runs 17 residues. Germline V gene sequence: CDR1 SGHNT, CDR2 YYREEE (reference sequence). This chain's CDR3 is CASTLVSLAGENYEQFF. In DNA form, the CDR3 reads TGTGCCAGCACCTTAGTGTCGCTAGCGGGAGAAAACTATGAGCAGTTCTTC.

This clonotype appeared many times. V and J are TRBV12-3 or TRBV12-4 and TRBJ1-2; TRBD1 aligns across 9 bases. CDR3 length: 14 residues. The ends lost 5 bases at V and 2 bases at J; junction bases unmatched: 3. CDR3 nucleotide sequence: TGTGCCAGCAGTCCCGGGACAGGGAACTATGGCTACACCTTC. Residues: CASSPGTGNYGYTF.

In its sample, this clonotype was seen many times. The J gene is TRBJ1-5, the V gene TRBV18; no clear D gene. The V end was cut by 5 bases, the J end by 3 bases, with 5 bases between. The germline V gene encodes CDR1 KGHSH and CDR2 LQKENI. The CDR3 consists of 12 residues. The CDR3 sequence is CASSSNNQPQHF. In DNA, the CDR3 is TGTGCCAGCTCATCAAACAATCAGCCCCAGCATTTT.

This clonotype was found many times. The genes are TRBV28 and TRBJ1-1; D gene uncertain. The length of the CDR3 is 14 residues. In germline, CDR1 is MDHEN, CDR2 SYDVKM. V was trimmed by 1 base and J by 0 bases, leaving 6 bases between them. The CDR3 nucleotides read TGTGCCAGCAGTTTATCGGATCTGAACACTGAAGCTTTCTTT. It yields the protein CASSLSDLNTEAFF.

This clonotype was counted at least ten times. The chain joins TRBV30 to TRBJ1-1; maybe TRBD1 (6 bases). Looked up from germline, CDR1 is GTSNPN and CDR2 is SVGIG (reference sequence). The CDR3 extends over 14 amino acids. Trimming took 3 bases from V and 1 from J, leaving 12 bases between them. CDR3 loop: CAWRTGTPNTEAFF. The CDR3 DNA follows: TGTGCCTGGAGGACCGGGACACCGAACACTGAAGCTTTCTTT.

As concerns this clonotype: This may come from a read error, since a much larger clone is one base off. The V gene is TRBV7-2, the J gene TRBJ2-5, with a possible D match to TRBD1 (5 bases). The germline CDR1 and CDR2 sequences are SGHTA and FQGNSA. The CDR3 runs 14 residues. The CDR3 nucleotides read TGTGCCAGCGGCTTAGGGGTTAGTCCCGCGATCCAGTACTTC. The encoded protein is CASGLGVSPAIQYF.

The sample holds many counts of this clonotype. CDR3 residues: CASSPLPPGTQETQYF. DNA of the CDR3: TGTGCCAGCAGCCCTCTTCCACCCGGGACACAAGAGACCCAGTACTTC. The chain joins TRBV12-3 or TRBV12-4 to TRBJ2-5; perhaps TRBD1 as D (6 bases). V lost 6 bases, J lost 2 bases, and 19 bases lay in between. There are 16 residues in the CDR3.

The chain is built from TRBV6-1 and TRBJ1-1, with D hard to call. The V gene lost 11 bases and the J gene lost 9 bases, with 28 bases spanning the gap. This CDR3 spans 15 amino acids. CDR1 and CDR2 (germline): MNHNS, SASEGT. DNA for the CDR3: TGTGCCGTCAGCAGTTCCCTAGAGGGTCGGGGAAAAGCTTTCTTT. It is translated as CAVSSSLEGRGKAFF.

This clonotype was counted only a few times. The chain employs TRBV7-9 and TRBJ1-2; tentative D call: TRBD1 (6 bases). The CDR3 runs to 14 residues. Germline loops: CDR1 SEHNR, CDR2 FQNEAQ (reference sequence). Trimming cost V 2 bases and J 5 bases, with 12 bases left between them. CDR3 loop: CASSLTDSLYGYTF. CDR3 sequence (DNA): TGTGCCAGCAGCTTAACGGACAGCTTATATGGCTACACCTTC.

This clonotype was observed at least ten times. One junction end does not reproduce the germline sequence, and a read error may be involved. V is TRBV12-3 or TRBV12-4 and J is TRBJ2-5, with D uncertain. CDR3 length equals 13 residues. CDR3 DNA sequence: TGTGCCAGCAGCTTAGACGGCCCAGAGACCCAGTACTTC. This translates into CASSLDGPETQYF.

In DNA, the CDR3 is TGTGCCAGTAGTATGGGGGATACAGGGCCGAACACCGGGGAGCTGTTTTTT. Its translation: CASSMGDTGPNTGELFF. This chain connects TRBV19 to TRBJ2-2; perhaps TRBD1 as D (6 bases). The CDR3 covers 17 residues. Germline V gene sequence: CDR1 LNHDA, CDR2 SQIVND (reference sequence). With 3 bases removed from V and 0 bases from J, the gap between germline ends came to 14 bases.

This clonotype was seen a handful of times. The DNA of the CDR3 is TGTGCCAGCAGCTCCTTACAGGAGGGTGAAGCTTTCTTT. It specifies CASSSLQEGEAFF. The genes are TRBV5-5 and TRBJ1-1; a weak D match, TRBD1 (5 bases). Germline values: CDR1 SGHKS, CDR2 YYEKEE (reference sequence). The CDR3 covers 13 residues. Trimming shortened V by 3 bases and J by 7 bases, and 13 bases separated the two germline ends.

The genes are TRBV18 and TRBJ1-3; D is unclear. The CDR3 is 17 residues long. V lost 1 base and J 0 bases, leaving 13 bases between the germline ends. CDR1 KGHSH and CDR2 LQKENI come from the germline V gene. The DNA of the CDR3 is TGTGCCAGCTCACCACTCCCACTCAACCCCTCTGGAAACACCATATATTTT. The encoded protein is CASSPLPLNPSGNTIYF.